Shown below are 22 T cell receptor beta chains from a single sample sequenced in a study of regulatory T cells in long-lasting Graves disease. For TCR beta, libraries came from iRepertoire HTBI primers and Arm-PCR of CDR3 regions. TCRdb recomputed calls from the multiplex PCR reads with MiXCR, one row per CDR3 protein. The data show 300,000 to 400,000 distinct CDR3 sequences, with 18% seen just once and about 39% held by the top ten. The time point is: newly diagnosed GD, antithyroid drugs for less than 3 months. PBMC-extracted RNA yielded the TCR library. The source material was peripheral blood mononuclear cells (PBMCs), sampled at new diagnosis, from a patient treated with antithyroid drugs. These receptors all come from a female donor with Graves disease.

This clonotype came up a few times. The V and J genes are TRBV6-5 and TRBJ2-2; 7 bases are shared with TRBD1. Germline trimming cut 2 bases from V and 3 bases from J; bases unmatched to any gene: 3. Germline values: CDR1 MNHEY, CDR2 SVGAGI. The CDR3 extends over 15 amino acids. CDR3 coding DNA: TGTGCCAGCAGTTACGGGACAGCTTACACCGGGGAGCTGTTTTTT. This codes for CASSYGTAYTGELFF.

This clonotype occurred many times. The chain couples TRBV18 to TRBJ1-1, with 7 bases that match TRBD1. From germline, CDR1 is KGHSH and CDR2 LQKENI. There are 17 residues in the CDR3. V lost 1 base and J lost 5; bases outside the gene matches: 13. CDR3 amino acids: CASSPLGGQLTLTEAFF. The CDR3 DNA follows: TGTGCCAGCTCACCACTCGGGGGACAGCTCACTTTGACTGAAGCTTTCTTT.

Ten or more counts support this clonotype. This chain links TRBV11-3 with TRBJ2-7, with 11 bases matching TRBD1. This CDR3 has 14 residues. V lost 1 base and J lost 5; bases outside the gene matches: 1. CDR1 SGHNT and CDR2 YENEEA come from the germline V gene. Written as DNA, the CDR3 is TGTGCCAGCAGCTTAGTGGGACAGGGGGACGAGCAGTACTTC. It codes for CASSLVGQGDEQYF.

Many counts were recorded for this clonotype. V usage is TRBV5-4 and J usage is TRBJ2-7; 7 positions agree with TRBD2. Trimming cost V 4 bases and J 4 bases; bases outside gene matches: 8. Per the germline V gene, CDR1 is SGHNT and CDR2 is YYREEE (reference sequence). This CDR3 has 14 amino acids. The CDR3, as DNA: TGTGCCAGCAGCGAAGCGGGGCCGCCGTACGAGCAGTACTTC. Amino acids: CASSEAGPPYEQYF.

The sample holds many counts of this clonotype. The V and J genes are TRBV20-1 and TRBJ2-1, with TRBD2 matching 7 bases. The ends lost 2 bases at V and 4 bases at J; junction bases unmatched: 8. This CDR3 is built from 15 residues. Germline lookup yields CDR1 DFQATT and CDR2 SNEGSKA (reference sequence). The CDR3 is CSARPRLARYNEQFF. DNA for the CDR3: TGCAGTGCTAGACCCCGACTAGCTAGATACAATGAGCAGTTCTTC.

About this clonotype itself: It differs at one base from a far larger clone, so likely a read error. The chain joins TRBV6-2 or TRBV6-3 to TRBJ1-5; the match to TRBD1 covers 7 bases. Trimming removed 6 bases from V and 7 bases from J; junction bases left unmatched: 6. Germline V lookup: CDR1 MNHEY, CDR2 SVGEGT. This CDR3 comprises 13 residues. CDR3: CASRRQGSQPQHF. In DNA, the CDR3 is TGTGCCAGCAGGAGACAGGGAAGCCAGCCCCAGCATTTT.

This clonotype occurred a few times. This chain uses TRBV20-1 with TRBJ2-7; D may correspond to TRBD1 or TRBD2 (5 bases each). CDR1 is DFQATT and CDR2 is SNEGSKA in the germline V gene (reference sequence). The CDR3 is 13 residues long. Trimming took off 3 bases at V and 3 bases at J, with 12 bases between the two ends. Written as DNA, the CDR3 is TGCAGTGCTAGGGGGGTTTGGGGCTACGAGCAGTACTTC. As protein: CSARGVWGYEQYF.

This clonotype was seen repeatedly, ten times or more. The chain couples TRBV12-3 or TRBV12-4 to TRBJ2-7, with TRBD1 matching over 10 bases. Trimming took 4 bases from V and 5 from J; bases not matched to a gene: 8. This CDR3 contains 15 residues. In DNA form, the CDR3 reads TGTGCCAGCAGTTGGGCGGGACAGGGGTTGGACGAGCAGTACTTC. As protein: CASSWAGQGLDEQYF.

This chain joins TRBV28 and TRBJ2-7; 8 positions agree with TRBD2. The length of the CDR3 is 16 residues. CDR1 MDHEN and CDR2 SYDVKM come from the germline V gene. V trimming: 5 bases; J trimming: 3 bases; junction bases outside the gene matches: 12. The CDR3 region is CASSPTPLAALYEQYF. The CDR3 DNA reads as TGTGCCAGCAGTCCTACTCCACTAGCGGCGCTCTACGAGCAGTACTTC.

This clonotype was found a few times. V gene TRBV19 combines with J gene TRBJ1-2; D remains unclear. Trimming removed 10 bases at V and 0 bases at J, with 15 bases between. The CDR3 runs to 14 residues. Germline V lookup: CDR1 LNHDA, CDR2 SQIVND (reference sequence). DNA for the CDR3: TGTGCCACCTCAAGAGCTACCGCTAACTATGGCTACACCTTC. Protein: CATSRATANYGYTF.

This clonotype was recorded many times. The gene calls are TRBV7-9 and TRBJ2-3; D is possibly TRBD1 or TRBD2 (5 bases each). V gave up 8 bases and J gave up 2 bases, with 17 bases separating them. This CDR3 spans 15 amino acids. Germline V CDR1 and CDR2: SEHNR, FQNEAQ (reference sequence). The DNA for the CDR3 is TGTGCCAGCGGAGGCAGGGCGGATTTCACAGATACGCAGTATTTT. Protein product: CASGGRADFTDTQYF.

The rearrangement joins TRBV4-1 to TRBJ2-1; 7 nucleotides line up with TRBD2. Germline-derived CDR1 and CDR2 are MGHRA and YSYEKL. The CDR3 is 16 residues long. J was trimmed by 4 bases and V by 1 base; bases with no gene match: 7. CDR3 sequence reads: CASSQGLSGDYNEQFF. The CDR3 DNA is TGCGCCAGCAGCCAAGGTCTAAGCGGGGATTACAATGAGCAGTTCTTC.

At least ten counts were recorded for this clonotype. The rearrangement uses TRBV30 and TRBJ2-7; D gene unclear. The germline V gene encodes CDR1 GTSNPN and CDR2 SVGIG (reference sequence). The CDR3 runs to 12 residues. V lost 5 bases, J lost 0 bases, and 8 bases lay in between. CDR3 in amino acids: CAWPYLSYEQYF. As DNA, the CDR3 is TGTGCCTGGCCCTACCTCTCCTACGAGCAGTACTTC.

This clonotype has a count of ten or more. This chain links TRBV27 with TRBJ1-3; maybe TRBD1 (5 bases). This CDR3 is built from 15 residues. V gave up 0 bases and J gave up 4 bases, with 10 bases separating them. Germline V gives CDR1 MNHEY, CDR2 SMNVEV (reference sequence). The CDR3 protein is CASSLSRDRGNTIYF. The CDR3 region has the DNA TGTGCCAGCAGTTTATCCAGGGATCGCGGAAACACCATATATTTT.

In DNA, the CDR3 is TGTGCCAGCAGTTTAAAAAGCGGCCGAGGAAACCACTATGGCTACACCTTC. Translating gives CASSLKSGRGNHYGYTF. The chain carries TRBV27 and TRBJ1-2; D is uncertain. In germline, CDR1 is MNHEY, CDR2 SMNVEV (reference sequence). This CDR3 comprises 17 residues. With 2 bases removed from V and 3 bases from J, the gap between germline ends came to 19 bases.

With respect to this clonotype: Since a far larger clone is one base different, this is likely a read error. This sequence joins TRBV12-3 or TRBV12-4 and TRBJ2-5; the D gene is possibly TRBD2 (5 bases). The CDR3 runs to 14 residues. The germline V and J ends were trimmed by 8 bases and 11 bases, with 24 bases remaining between them. The CDR3 DNA reads as TGTGCCAGCGCCGAGGGCGCGGATACTAGGGAGCAGTACTTC. Protein product: CASAEGADTREQYF.

This clonotype was recorded many times. V usage is TRBV7-2 and J usage is TRBJ2-7, with 8 bases identical to TRBD1. Germline V gene lookup returns CDR1 SGHTA and CDR2 FQGNSA. Losses at the gene ends were 4 bases for V and 4 bases for J; bases not matched to a gene: 6. CDR3 length: 14 residues. The CDR3 nucleotides read TGTGCCAGCAGCTCAAGACAGGGGTTATACGAGCAGTACTTC. It encodes CASSSRQGLYEQYF.

There are a few counts of this clonotype. This may be a read error: a much more frequent sequence differs by one nucleotide. The chain is built from TRBV19 and TRBJ1-5; no definite D call. Germline V gene sequence: CDR1 LNHDA, CDR2 SQIVND (reference sequence). The ends were cut back, 9 bases at V and 5 bases at J, with 20 bases in the middle. This CDR3 is 15 amino acids long. CDR3 loop: CASKCWGLADQPQHF. The DNA of the CDR3 is TGTGCCAGCAAGTGTTGGGGTCTGGCGGATCAGCCCCAGCATTTT.

This clonotype was detected ten times or more. The V and J genes are TRBV30 and TRBJ2-3; no clear D gene. CDR3 length equals 11 residues. The germline V gene encodes CDR1 GTSNPN and CDR2 SVGIG (reference sequence). The V end lost 6 bases, the J end lost 6 bases, and 10 bases lay between the germline ends. Here the CDR3 DNA reads TGTGCCTGCAAATGGGGTGATACGCAGTATTTT. Translating gives CACKWGDTQYF. The full variable domain, rest sourced from reference TRBV30 and TRBJ2-3, is SQTIHQWPATLVQPVGSPLSLECTVEGTSNPNLYWYRQAAGRGLQLLFYSVGIGQISSEVPQNLSASRPQDRQFILSSKKLLLSDSGFYLCACKWGDTQYFGPGTRLTVL.

This clonotype occurred many times. V and J are TRBV9 and TRBJ2-7, with 12 bases fitting TRBD2. Germline loops: CDR1 SGDLS, CDR2 YYNGEE. This CDR3 contains 14 residues. V shed 3 bases and J 7 bases; nucleotides not matched to a gene: 5. The CDR3 loop reads CASSATSGSIEQYF. The CDR3 bases are TGTGCCAGCAGCGCGACTAGCGGGAGTATAGAGCAGTACTTC.

This clonotype was detected ten times or more. The V and J genes are TRBV7-9 and TRBJ2-7; 11 bases match TRBD2. This CDR3 is 14 amino acids long. J was trimmed by 4 bases and V by 4 bases; bases with no gene match: 3. In germline, CDR1 is SEHNR, CDR2 FQNEAQ (reference sequence). Here the CDR3 reads CASSSASGRYEQYF. The CDR3 DNA reads as TGTGCCAGCAGCTCAGCTAGCGGGAGGTACGAGCAGTACTTC.

This clonotype occurred many times. The V call is TRBV12-3 or TRBV12-4, the J call TRBJ2-5, with D possibly TRBD2 on 5 matching bases. This CDR3 is built from 11 residues. Trimming shortened V by 6 bases and J by 5 bases, and 7 bases separated the two germline ends. CDR3 sequence reads: CASRRRETQYF. The CDR3 region has the DNA TGTGCCAGCAGGAGGAGGGAGACCCAGTACTTC.